These 19 T cell receptor beta chains originate from one sample sequenced in a study of technical replicates of blood from a handful of donors. Produced via immunoSEQ multiplex PCR; TCRdb's table is partial and in-frame only. The sample lists around 100,000 clones; around 96% were seen once. Sequenced sample: T cells isolated from PBMCs. The receptors shown here come from a human donor in good health.

The chain employs TRBV9 and TRBJ2-6; TRBD1 matches 8 bases. V shed 0 bases and J 1 base; nucleotides not matched to a gene: 9. This CDR3 is built from 19 residues. Germline CDR1 is SGDLS and CDR2 is YYNGEE. The CDR3 protein is CASSVAWTGYSSGANVLTF. CDR3 DNA: TGTGCCAGCAGCGTAGCCTGGACAGGGTACTCGTCTGGGGCCAACGTCCTGACTTTC. The full variable domain, with the rest looked up from reference TRBV9 and TRBJ2-6, is DSGVTQTPKHLITATGQRVTLRCSPRSGDLSVYWYQQSLDQGLQFLIQYYNGEERAKGNILERFSAQQFPDLHSELNLSSLELGDSALYFCASSVAWTGYSSGANVLTFGAGSRLTVL.

The V gene is TRBV11-2, the J gene TRBJ2-1; D perhaps matches TRBD2 (6 bases). Trimming took 4 bases from V and 9 from J, leaving 10 bases between them. Germline V gene sequence: CDR1 SGHAT, CDR2 FQNNGV. This CDR3 comprises 12 residues. CDR3 nucleotides: TGTGCCAGCAGCTCCGGACTATTTGAGCAGTTCTTC. Amino acids: CASSSGLFEQFF.

This clone occurred once. J is TRBJ2-5 and V is TRBV4-2, with a tentative D call TRBD2 (6 bases). From germline, CDR1 is LGHNA and CDR2 YNFKEQ. This CDR3 has 14 amino acids. V lost 5 bases, J lost 5 bases, and 15 bases lay in between. This CDR3 is CASSSEGGLETQYF. In nucleotides, the CDR3 is TGTGCCAGCAGCTCGGAGGGCGGGCTGGAGACCCAGTACTTC.

This clone turned up a few times. The gene calls are TRBV28 and TRBJ1-2; 9 nucleotides agree with TRBD1. J was trimmed by 4 bases and V by 6 bases; bases with no gene match: 9. The CDR3 covers 15 residues. Germline-derived CDR1 and CDR2 are MDHEN and SYDVKM. The DNA of the CDR3 is TGTGCCAGCAGATCCCTAGGACAGGGGAGCTATGGCTACACCTTC. Protein sequence: CASRSLGQGSYGYTF.

The rearrangement uses TRBV28 and TRBJ2-7; 10 bases line up with TRBD1. This CDR3 contains 16 residues. Germline V gives CDR1 MDHEN, CDR2 SYDVKM. The junction had 15 bases not matched to a gene; V was cut back by 6 bases and J by 7 bases. CDR3 nucleotide sequence: TGTGCCAGCAGGATCCCTAGGGGACAGGGGATTTGGGAGCAGTACTTC. This sequence encodes CASRIPRGQGIWEQYF.

The chain links TRBV30 to TRBJ1-5; 10 positions match TRBD1. CDR3 length: 15 amino acids. In germline, CDR1 is GTSNPN, CDR2 SVGIG (reference sequence). J was trimmed by 5 bases and V by 0 bases; bases with no gene match: 4. This CDR3 is CAWSVLGTGDQPQHF. The CDR3 bases are TGTGCCTGGAGTGTACTAGGGACAGGGGATCAGCCCCAGCATTTT.

The chain employs TRBV7-2 and TRBJ1-2; D possibly corresponds to TRBD1 (5 bases). Germline V gives CDR1 SGHTA, CDR2 FQGNSA. This CDR3 region has 14 residues. Trimming took 1 base from V and 2 from J, leaving 8 bases between them. The CDR3 is CASSLGRGNYGYTF. The DNA for the CDR3 is TGTGCCAGCAGCTTAGGACGGGGGAACTATGGCTACACCTTC.

CDR3 region: CASSSNRGLGTEAFF. The CDR3 bases are TGCGCCAGCAGCTCCAACAGGGGGCTTGGCACTGAAGCTTTCTTT. The chain is built from TRBV5-1 and TRBJ1-1, with 9 bases identical to TRBD1. The germline CDR1 and CDR2 sequences are SGHRS and YFSETQ. V shed 3 bases, J shed 4 bases, and the junction held 7 bases outside the gene matches. The CDR3 totals 15 residues.

The rearrangement links TRBV15 to TRBJ2-7; possible D gene TRBD1, 5 bases. The germline gives CDR1 LNHNV, CDR2 YYDKDF (reference sequence). The ends were cut back, 3 bases at V and 3 bases at J, with 12 bases in the middle. The CDR3 has 14 residues. The CDR3 reads CATSSTQDSYEQYF. CDR3 coding DNA: TGTGCCACCAGCAGTACTCAAGACAGCTACGAGCAGTACTTC.

CDR3 residues: CASSTWQGAYNEQFF. CDR3 sequence (DNA): TGTGCCAGTAGTACGTGGCAGGGCGCCTACAATGAGCAGTTCTTC. The rearrangement uses TRBV19 and TRBJ2-1; tentatively, D is TRBD1 (5 bases). CDR1 LNHDA and CDR2 SQIVND come from the germline V gene (reference sequence). CDR3 size: 15 residues. V shed 4 bases and J shed 2 bases, with 12 bases lying between them.

The chain carries TRBV28 and TRBJ2-7; D gene ambiguous. This CDR3 spans 12 amino acids. With 7 bases removed from V and 2 bases from J, the gap between germline ends came to 9 bases. Looked up from germline, CDR1 is MDHEN and CDR2 is SYDVKM. CDR3 DNA: TGTGCCAGCACTCGCAGTCCCTACGAGCAGTACTTC. Translating gives CASTRSPYEQYF.

The chain joins TRBV10-3 to TRBJ2-2; D is possibly TRBD2 (5 bases). The CDR3 totals 14 residues. Germline lookup yields CDR1 ENHRY and CDR2 SYGVKD. Trimming pared 7 bases from V and 2 bases from J, leaving 11 bases between. CDR3 nucleotide sequence: TGTGCCATCACATGGGGAGCCAACACCGGGGAGCTGTTTTTT. Translating it yields CAITWGANTGELFF.

The chain joins TRBV27 to TRBJ1-5, with 9 positions matching TRBD1. The CDR3 extends over 16 amino acids. After removal of 6 bases from V and 2 bases from J, the junction contained 8 bases not matched to a gene. The V gene's germline CDR1 is MNHEY and CDR2 SMNVEV (reference sequence). The CDR3 loop is CASSLQGAVGNQPQHF. CDR3 DNA sequence: TGTGCCAGCAGCTTACAGGGGGCGGTAGGCAATCAGCCCCAGCATTTT.

The V gene is TRBV19, the J gene TRBJ2-7; 13 bases map to TRBD2. J lost 3 bases, V lost 3 bases, and 2 bases had no gene match. Germline-derived CDR1 and CDR2 are LNHDA and SQIVND (reference sequence). The CDR3 is made up of 15 amino acids. Here the CDR3 reads CASSITSGRVYEQYF. For the CDR3, the DNA is TGTGCCAGTAGTATCACTAGCGGGAGGGTCTACGAGCAGTACTTC.

J is TRBJ2-1 and V is TRBV14, with no clear D. V lost 4 bases and J 2 bases, leaving 6 bases between the germline ends. Per germline, CDR1 SGHDN and CDR2 FVKESK. The CDR3 extends over 13 amino acids. The CDR3 nucleotides are TGTGCCAGCAGCCTAGTCCCCTACAATGAGCAGTTCTTC. Amino acid sequence: CASSLVPYNEQFF.

This clone was picked up a small number of times. The CDR3 coding sequence is TGTGCCAGCAGCCACGGGACCGCGGGAGTTACGCAGTATTTT. Translated: CASSHGTAGVTQYF. The chain carries TRBV11-2 and TRBJ2-3; 7 nucleotides match TRBD2. The junction had 10 bases not matched to a gene; V was cut back by 5 bases and J by 8 bases. The CDR3 sequence is 14 residues long. Looked up from germline, CDR1 is SGHAT and CDR2 is FQNNGV.

The chain recombines TRBV6-4 with TRBJ2-1, with 11 bases that match TRBD1. Germline assignment: CDR1 MRHNA and CDR2 SNTAGT. J gave up 6 bases and V 4 bases, and 2 bases lay outside the gene matches. The CDR3 runs 14 residues. CDR3 coding DNA: TGTGCCAGCAGTGTCGGGACAGGGGGCAATGAGCAGTTCTTC. Translating it yields CASSVGTGGNEQFF.

The J gene is TRBJ2-5, the V gene TRBV7-3; the D gene is possibly TRBD2 (5 bases). CDR1 and CDR2 (germline): SGHTA, FQGTGA. CDR3 size: 14 residues. Trimming pared 0 bases from V and 0 bases from J, leaving 5 bases between. CDR3 sequence: CASSLTGNQETQYF. The DNA for the CDR3 is TGTGCCAGCAGCTTAACCGGGAACCAAGAGACCCAGTACTTC.

This clone was detected only once. As DNA, the CDR3 is TGTGCCAGCAGCCTTAGAGGGACAGCTAATCAGCCCCAGCATTTT. This translates into CASSLRGTANQPQHF. The chain uses TRBV11-2 and TRBJ1-5, with TRBD1 matching 7 bases. Germline V lookup: CDR1 SGHAT, CDR2 FQNNGV. The CDR3 consists of 15 residues. The V segment lost 5 bases and the J segment 4 bases; nucleotides outside the gene matches: 8.